The 6 T cell receptor beta chains reported below all come from one sample, sequenced in a study of CD8 T cell repertoires and HIV-1 epitope variants (dated by TCRdb to the early 2020s). The library was produced with the immunoSEQ multiplex PCR assay. In TCRdb, the immuneACCESS table is reduced to in-frame sequences with V and J assigned. These tables do not hold every clone; where another copy was compared, an unresolved V gene accounts for under half, and the others remain unexplained. The sample table shows 6,000 to 6,500 clones, and 65% to 70% are seen once. The top ten clonotypes cover around two fifths of the sample. These TCRs' antigens remain unknown. Sequenced input: cultured CD8+ T cells derived from PBMCs. The receptors originated from a male donor with HIV.

The chain employs TRBV28 and TRBJ2-7; D gene ambiguous. V was cut by 7 bases and J by 1 base, with 5 bases left in between. This CDR3 region has 11 residues. Germline V gene sequence: CDR1 MDHEN, CDR2 SYDVKM. The CDR3 sequence: CASTYSYEQYF. As DNA, the CDR3 is TGTGCCAGCACCTATTCCTACGAGCAGTACTTC.

The chain recombines TRBV6-1 with TRBJ2-7, with D unclear. The ends were cut back, 3 bases at V and 0 bases at J, with 6 bases in the middle. The CDR3 is 13 amino acids. CDR1 and CDR2 from the germline V gene are MNHNS and SASEGT. The CDR3 DNA reads as TGTGCCAGCAGTGACATTCTCTCCTACGAGCAGTACTTC. The encoded protein is CASSDILSYEQYF.

The chain combines TRBV28 with TRBJ1-2, with D unclear. Deletions cut 1 base from V and 3 bases from J, with 9 bases between. From germline, CDR1 is MDHEN and CDR2 SYDVKM. The CDR3 consists of 14 residues. The CDR3 protein is CASSLLEGDYGYTF. The CDR3 DNA reads TGTGCCAGCAGTTTATTGGAGGGAGACTATGGCTACACCTTC.

The CDR3 here is CASSGRTGGDSPLHF. CDR3 nucleotide sequence: TGTGCCAGCAGTGGACGGACAGGGGGTGATTCACCCCTCCACTTT. The rearrangement joins TRBV6-1 to TRBJ1-6, with 10 bases that match TRBD1. J lost 8 bases, V lost 4 bases, and 5 bases had no gene match. The CDR3 consists of 15 residues. Germline V gene data show CDR1 as MNHNS and CDR2 as SASEGT.

This clone was found a few times. The J gene is TRBJ1-5, the V gene TRBV7-9, with a weak D call TRBD1 (6 bases). CDR3 length: 15 residues. Trimming took off 3 bases at V and 7 bases at J, with 16 bases between the two ends. Germline V gene data show CDR1 as SEHNR and CDR2 as FQNEAQ (reference sequence). The CDR3 nucleotides read TGTGCCAGCAGCTTGGATGGGGGCCGAGACCAGCCCCAGCATTTT. Its translation: CASSLDGGRDQPQHF.

This clone showed up just a few times. The rearrangement links TRBV9 to TRBJ1-2, with TRBD1 identical over 12 bases. The CDR3 extends over 16 amino acids. Germline CDR1 is SGDLS and CDR2 is YYNGEE. The V and J ends lost 8 bases and 4 bases, in that order; junction bases with no gene match: 12. Here the CDR3 reads CASTISGTGGIYGYTF. CDR3 DNA: TGTGCCAGTACCATCTCCGGGACAGGGGGCATCTATGGCTACACCTTC.